These 5 T cell receptor beta chains were sequenced from one sample in a study of blood T cell repertoires in COVID-19. TCRdb's table, derived via immunoSEQ multiplex PCR, lists solely in-frame clones and lacks some. The sample has 120,000 to 150,000 clones, 80% to 90% seen once. The sequencing sample was made of PBMCs or T cells enriched from blood (not recorded which). The receptors were gathered from a woman aged 45-65 years with acute COVID-19.

This rearrangement joins TRBV5-4 to TRBJ2-7, with 7 positions matching TRBD1. The CDR3 spans 14 residues. The V gene's germline CDR1 is SGHNT and CDR2 YYREEE (reference sequence). The V and J ends lost 3 bases and 3 bases, in that order; junction bases with no gene match: 6. DNA of the CDR3: TGTGCCAGCAGCTCACCGGGACAGATCTACGAGCAGTACTTC. Its protein product is CASSSPGQIYEQYF.

V gene TRBV2 combines with J gene TRBJ2-3, with 7 bases fitting TRBD1. CDR1 is SNHLY and CDR2 is FYNNEI in the germline V gene. The CDR3 runs to 14 residues. V dropped 4 bases and J dropped 5; count of bases not matched to a gene: 6. Here the CDR3 reads CASSGNRGRDTQYF. In DNA, the CDR3 is TGTGCCAGCAGTGGTAACAGGGGAAGAGATACGCAGTATTTT.

A single count supports this clone. The chain joins TRBV25-1 to TRBJ2-1; D might be TRBD2 (6 bases). Germline V gene lookup returns CDR1 MGHDK and CDR2 SYGVNS. V lost 5 bases and J lost 6, with 11 bases in between. CDR3 length: 13 residues. The CDR3 is CASSRGRGNEQFF. CDR3 DNA: TGTGCCAGCAGTCGGGGGAGAGGCAATGAGCAGTTCTTC.

This clone was counted only a few times. The rearrangement uses TRBV30 and TRBJ2-2; 12 nucleotides line up with TRBD2. The J segment lost 7 bases and the V segment lost 1 base, leaving 4 bases of the junction unmatched. In germline, CDR1 is GTSNPN, CDR2 SVGIG (reference sequence). CDR3 length: 15 amino acids. DNA for the CDR3: TGTGCCTGGAGTGGACTAGCGGGAGCGAGCGGGGAGCTGTTTTTT. Amino acid sequence: CAWSGLAGASGELFF.

The chain couples TRBV27 to TRBJ2-7; weak D call: TRBD2 (5 bases). The CDR3 is made up of 13 amino acids. The germline gives CDR1 MNHEY, CDR2 SMNVEV (reference sequence). V was shortened by 4 bases and J by 7 bases, with 14 bases between the two germline ends. CDR3 bases: TGTGCCAGCAGTTACTCGGCGGGTCGGGAGCAGTACTTC. As protein: CASSYSAGREQYF.